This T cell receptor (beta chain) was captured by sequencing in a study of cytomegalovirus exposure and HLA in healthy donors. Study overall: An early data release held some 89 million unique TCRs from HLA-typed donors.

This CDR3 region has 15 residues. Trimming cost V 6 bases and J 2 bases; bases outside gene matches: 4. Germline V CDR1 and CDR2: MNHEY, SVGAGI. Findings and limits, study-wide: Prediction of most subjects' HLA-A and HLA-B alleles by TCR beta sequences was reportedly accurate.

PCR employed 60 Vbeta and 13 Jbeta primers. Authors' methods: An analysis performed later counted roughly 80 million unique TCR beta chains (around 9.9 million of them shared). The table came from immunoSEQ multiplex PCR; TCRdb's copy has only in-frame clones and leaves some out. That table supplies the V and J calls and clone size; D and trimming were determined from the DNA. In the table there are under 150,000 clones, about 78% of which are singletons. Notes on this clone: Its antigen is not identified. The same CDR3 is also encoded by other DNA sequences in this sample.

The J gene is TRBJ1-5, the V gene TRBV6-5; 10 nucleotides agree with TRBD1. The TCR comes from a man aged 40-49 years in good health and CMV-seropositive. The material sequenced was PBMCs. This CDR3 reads CASSRDRGGNQPQHF. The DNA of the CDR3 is TGTGCCAGCAGCCGGGACAGGGGCGGCAATCAGCCCCAGCATTTT.